The 15 T cell receptor beta chains below were found in one sample sequenced in a study of shared clonotypes between healthy human individuals. Clones were sequenced by immunoSEQ multiplex PCR, and TCRdb holds only the in-frame ones, with some missing. The top ten hold 10% to 15% of the sample, which has nearly 500,000 clones, 70% to 80% seen once. The sequenced material came from PBMCs. All receptors derive from a woman aged 40 to 50 in good health. Some clones in this sample may be carry-over from other donors' samples.

The CDR3 sequence: CASSRGDFEETQYF. DNA of the CDR3: TGTGCCAGCAGTAGAGGGGACTTTGAAGAGACCCAGTACTTC. The V gene is TRBV6-1, the J gene TRBJ2-5; perhaps TRBD2 as D (6 bases). Germline loops: CDR1 MNHNS, CDR2 SASEGT. V was shortened by 5 bases and J by 3 bases, with 13 bases between the two germline ends. CDR3 length: 14 residues.

The V call is TRBV7-2, the J call TRBJ1-1; the D is unclear. The ends were cut back, 1 base at V and 11 bases at J, with 17 bases in the middle. The CDR3 contains 14 residues. Germline V gene lookup returns CDR1 SGHTA and CDR2 FQGNSA. CDR3 region: CASSLGRAAKTAFF. In DNA form, the CDR3 reads TGTGCCAGCAGCTTAGGGCGGGCAGCTAAGACGGCTTTCTTT.

The CDR3 here is CASSLLVGPPRTEAFF. CDR3 nucleotides: TGTGCCAGCAGTTTATTAGTGGGACCCCCCCGAACTGAAGCTTTCTTT. This chain joins TRBV27 and TRBJ1-1; weak D call: TRBD1 (5 bases). The germline V gene has CDR1 MNHEY and CDR2 SMNVEV (reference sequence). Deletions cut 1 base from V and 5 bases from J, with 17 bases between. The CDR3 has 16 amino acids.

This chain joins TRBV7-9 and TRBJ1-4; D perhaps matches TRBD1 (6 bases). Germline V gene sequence: CDR1 SEHNR, CDR2 FQNEAQ (reference sequence). The length of the CDR3 is 14 residues. V was clipped by 3 bases and J by 8 bases, with 13 bases between them. DNA for the CDR3: TGTGCCAGCAGCTTTGGGGGCGTCGGGGAAAAACTGTTTTTT. It encodes CASSFGGVGEKLFF.

The V and J genes are TRBV4-2 and TRBJ2-3; D unresolved. The V gene's germline CDR1 is LGHNA and CDR2 YNFKEQ. The CDR3 is 15 residues long. Between the trimmed V and J ends, which lost 1 base and 2 bases, there was a span of 10 bases. CDR3 loop: CASSQGSEITDTQYF. The CDR3 bases are TGTGCCAGCAGCCAAGGGTCGGAGATCACAGATACGCAGTATTTT.

The V and J genes are TRBV19 and TRBJ2-1; TRBD2 is a possible D gene (5 bases). The germline V gene has CDR1 LNHDA and CDR2 SQIVND (reference sequence). The germline V and J ends were trimmed by 2 bases and 8 bases, with 10 bases remaining between them. This CDR3 region has 13 residues. This CDR3 is CASSISSVDEQFF. Written as DNA, the CDR3 is TGTGCCAGTAGTATAAGTAGCGTAGATGAGCAGTTCTTC.

The V gene is TRBV11-1, the J gene TRBJ2-3; TRBD2 aligns across 9 bases. The CDR3 extends over 15 amino acids. Trimming removed 3 bases from V and 4 bases from J; junction bases left unmatched: 5. Germline V gene lookup returns CDR1 SGHAT and CDR2 FQDESV (reference sequence). CDR3 in DNA: TGTGCCAGCAGCTTTGTGGCGGGAGGGGCAGATACGCAGTATTTT. Its translation: CASSFVAGGADTQYF.

This rearrangement joins TRBV4-2 to TRBJ2-3; 11 bases match TRBD2. The CDR3 has 20 residues. V gave up 1 base and J gave up 4 bases; unmatched junction bases: 16. Germline V lookup: CDR1 LGHNA, CDR2 YNFKEQ. CDR3 in amino acids: CASSQGPGTSGSWGPDTQYF. The CDR3 DNA sequence: TGTGCCAGCAGCCAAGGCCCCGGGACTAGCGGAAGTTGGGGCCCAGATACGCAGTATTTT.

The sample holds a few counts of this clone. The chain combines TRBV28 with TRBJ2-6; TRBD2 aligns across 10 bases. Trimming removed 7 bases from V and 1 base from J; junction bases left unmatched: 13. Germline loops: CDR1 MDHEN, CDR2 SYDVKM. CDR3 length: 19 amino acids. This CDR3 is CASIPGLAAWPSGANVLTF. The CDR3 nucleotides are TGTGCCAGCATTCCCGGACTAGCGGCTTGGCCGTCTGGGGCCAACGTCCTGACTTTC.

Notes on this clone: The germline gene is not matched at one end of the junction; a read error may be the cause. This chain joins TRBV7-3 and TRBJ1-4, with no clear D. CDR1 SGHTA and CDR2 FQGTGA come from the germline V gene. The CDR3 covers 16 residues. The CDR3 spells CASSSRYPATNEKLFF. The CDR3 DNA reads TGTGCCAGCAGCTCTCGGTACCCTGCAACTAACGAAAAACTGTTTTTT.

DNA of the CDR3: TGCGCCAGCAGCTTGGCGGGTCAGGGCTACACCTTC. Its translation: CASSLAGQGYTF. The rearrangement uses TRBV5-1 and TRBJ1-2; D gene uncertain. The CDR3 covers 12 residues. Germline CDR1 is SGHRS and CDR2 is YFSETQ. Trimming stripped 0 bases from V and 8 bases from J, with 8 bases between.

The chain joins TRBV11-2 to TRBJ1-1, with D tentatively TRBD1 (5 bases). Germline assignment: CDR1 SGHAT and CDR2 FQNNGV. The ends were cut back, 5 bases at V and 1 base at J, with 8 bases in the middle. This CDR3 contains 13 residues. In DNA form, the CDR3 reads TGTGCCAGCAGCAAGACAGAGAACACTGAAGCTTTCTTT. This sequence encodes CASSKTENTEAFF. The variable domain in full, with the rest retrieved from reference TRBV11-2 and TRBJ1-1, is EAGVAQSPRYKIIEKRQSVAFWCNPISGHATLYWYQQILGQGPKLLIQFQNNGVVDDSQLPKDRFSAERLKGVDSTLKIQPAKLEDSAVYLCASSKTENTEAFFGQGTRLTVV.

The J gene is TRBJ1-2, the V gene TRBV7-2, with 10 bases aligning to TRBD1. After removal of 2 bases from V and 5 bases from J, the junction contained 11 bases not matched to a gene. Germline lookup yields CDR1 SGHTA and CDR2 FQGNSA. The CDR3 is made up of 17 amino acids. DNA for the CDR3: TGTGCCAGCAGCTTAACGAACGGACAGGGGGACTTGTATGGCTACACCTTC. It yields the protein CASSLTNGQGDLYGYTF.

The CDR3 DNA reads as TGCGCCAGCAGCTTGGGAGGGGAAGGTGGCTATGGCTACACCTTC. It is translated as CASSLGGEGGYGYTF. The gene calls are TRBV5-1 and TRBJ1-2; TRBD1 is a possible D gene (5 bases). CDR1 is SGHRS, CDR2 YFSETQ, per germline. This CDR3 is built from 15 residues. Deletions cut 0 bases from V and 4 bases from J, with 13 bases between.

The V and J genes are TRBV2 and TRBJ1-5; the D is unclear. Deletions cut 2 bases from V and 2 bases from J, with 7 bases between. The CDR3 loop spans 14 amino acids. The germline V gene encodes CDR1 SNHLY and CDR2 FYNNEI. CDR3 loop: CASSETRGNQPQHF. The CDR3 nucleotides read TGTGCCAGCAGTGAAACACGGGGCAATCAGCCCCAGCATTTT.